What follows describes a single T cell receptor (beta chain). Specified treatment: preoperative locoregional IRX-2 cytokine immunotherapy. This sample stems from a study of preoperative IRX-2 immunotherapy in early breast cancer. Libraries were prepared by immunoSEQ multiplex PCR; TCRdb keeps only in-frame clonotypes and omits some of them. The sample records roughly 27,000 clones, 82% being singletons. This receptor was obtained from a human donor with breast cancer. Sampling was carried out from a patient treated with IRX-2 immunotherapy.

CDR3 protein: CASTLRSYNSPLHF. CDR3 bases: TGTGCCAGCACCCTAAGGTCCTATAATTCACCCCTCCACTTT. The chain is built from TRBV6-8 and TRBJ1-6; no reliable D call. This CDR3 region has 14 residues. Germline V gene sequence: CDR1 MNHGY, CDR2 SAAAGT. Trimming cost V 7 bases and J 1 base, with 8 bases left between them.